Here is one T cell receptor (beta chain) with its context. This CDR3 comprises 12 residues. Germline lookup yields CDR1 SGHRS and CDR2 YFSETQ. V was cut by 10 bases and J by 3 bases, with 11 bases left in between. The data stem from a study of blood T cell repertoires in COVID-19. Overall study context: From the United States, Italy and Spain came samples of acute and convalescent COVID-19. The cDNA or gDNA used as material had been derived from T cells, B-cell-depleted T cells, or PBMCs.

Authors' analysis steps: Amplifying reference gene primers gave estimates of nucleated cell counts. Assay used: immunoSEQ multiplex PCR; TCRdb lists only in-frame clones, some missing. From that table come the V and J calls and clone size; the DNA was used to work out D and trimming. Altogether under 55,000 clones are present, around 87% being singletons, with the ten largest covering less than 5.5%. The gene calls are TRBV5-1 and TRBJ1-5; D not certain. The sequence was obtained from a man in his forties or fifties with active COVID-19. The sample was peripheral blood. CDR3 protein: CAGRRDNQPQHF. For the CDR3, the DNA is TGCGCCGGAAGGAGGGACAATCAGCCCCAGCATTTT.